The rows below give T cell receptor beta chains drawn from one sample of a study of shared clonotypes between healthy human individuals. The data were produced by immunoSEQ multiplex PCR, yet TCRdb's version contains in-frame clones alone and is incomplete. The sample holds fewer than 700,000 clones, around 78% seen once. Sequencing used PBMCs. These receptors all come from a woman aged 40 to 50 in good health. Some clones in this sample may be carry-over from other donors' samples. CDR3s include the opening cysteine and the closing phenylalanine or tryptophan. The D gene is left open where the match is weak. Only part of the rows carry a size: once, few, many, or a class if the clone is expanded.

clone_size,cdr3_length,v_call,j_call,d_call,cdr3_nt,cdr3_aa
NA,14,TRBV30,TRBJ1-5,NA,TGTGCCTGGAGTTTCGGCAGGTACAATCAGCCCCAGCATTTT,CAWSFGRYNQPQHF
NA,17,TRBV28,TRBJ2-1,TRBD1,TGTGCCAGCAGTAACCCCCAGGGACAGGGCTGGGGAGGGGAGCAGTTCTTC,CASSNPQGQGWGGEQFF
NA,14,TRBV28,TRBJ2-5,TRBD2,TGTGCCAGCAGTCCACTCCTAGCGGGAGAGACCCAGTACTTC,CASSPLLAGETQYF
few,14,TRBV29-1,TRBJ2-7,TRBD1,TGCAGCGTTGAGGAGGGACAGGGGGCCTACGAGCAGTACTTC,CSVEEGQGAYEQYF
NA,15,TRBV7-3,TRBJ2-2,NA,TGTGCCAGCAGCTTAAGGGGCGAGCGAGGCGGGGAGCTGTTTTTT,CASSLRGERGGELFF
NA,19,TRBV5-1,TRBJ2-5,TRBD2,TGCGCCGGCAGCCCTCCAATACTAGCGGGACGTGATAACGCTGAGACCCAGTACTTC,CAGSPPILAGRDNAETQYF
NA,17,TRBV5-6,TRBJ1-5,TRBD1,TGTGCCAGCAGCATAGGGACAGGGACGAATAGCAATCAGCCCCAGCATTTT,CASSIGTGTNSNQPQHF
few,13,TRBV19,TRBJ2-2,NA,TGTGCCAGTACCTCTCAGGGGACCGGGGAGCTGTTTTTT,CASTSQGTGELFF
NA,21,TRBV21-1,TRBJ2-6,NA,TGTGCCAGCAGCAAAGACCCCCACGGGTCGTCGTGCGACTCTGGGGCCAACGTCCTGACTTTC,CASSKDPHGSSCDSGANVLTF
NA,13,TRBV11-2,TRBJ2-1,NA,TGTGCCAGCAGCATGGGACCAGCAGTCGAGCGGTTCTTC,CASSMGPAVERFF
NA,12,TRBV2,TRBJ2-1,NA,TGTGCCAGCAGCCTCGGAGGGAATGAGCAGTTCTTC,CASSLGGNEQFF
NA,14,TRBV5-8,TRBJ2-7,TRBD1,TGTGCCAGCAGCGCGGGACAGGGGGCGGGCGAGCAGTACTTC,CASSAGQGAGEQYF
few,15,TRBV7-3,TRBJ2-1,TRBD2,TGTGCCAGCAGCTTACTAGCGGGAGGACACAATGAGCAGTTCTTC,CASSLLAGGHNEQFF
once,13,TRBV19,TRBJ1-1,NA,TGTGCCACTTCGCTCGTCGGCGACACTGAAGCTTTCTTT,CATSLVGDTEAFF
NA,15,TRBV29-1,TRBJ1-1,NA,TGCAGCGTTGCTCGGGGGTGGGGAATGAACACTGAAGCTTTCTTT,CSVARGWGMNTEAFF
NA,15,TRBV28,TRBJ2-1,TRBD2,TGTGCCAGCAGTTTACTAGCGGGAGGGCCAAATGAGCAGTTCTTC,CASSLLAGGPNEQFF
NA,13,TRBV28,TRBJ2-3,NA,TGTGCCAGCAGTACCGGACCCACAGATACGCAGTATTTT,CASSTGPTDTQYF
few,15,TRBV28,TRBJ2-5,NA,TGTGCCAGCAGTTTTCGGGTGGGACAACCAGAGACCCAGTACTTC,CASSFRVGQPETQYF
NA,16,TRBV7-8,TRBJ2-1,NA,TGTGCCAGCAGCTTACCCTCGGCGGGTATGTACAATGAGCAGTTCTTC,CASSLPSAGMYNEQFF
NA,14,TRBV11-2,TRBJ1-2,NA,TGTGCCAGCACCCAAGAAGGGGTTATCTATGGCTACACCTTC,CASTQEGVIYGYTF
once,15,TRBV28,TRBJ1-5,NA,TGTGCCAGCAGTCTCGGAGGGATCGGCAATCAGCCCCAGCATTTT,CASSLGGIGNQPQHF
NA,12,TRBV29-1,TRBJ2-3,NA,TGCAGCGTGGAAGAAGGGGAGGATACGCAGTATTTT,CSVEEGEDTQYF
NA,13,TRBV2,TRBJ2-2,TRBD2,TGTGCCAGCATGGGAGGGAGGACCGGGGAGCTGTTTTTT,CASMGGRTGELFF
NA,14,TRBV29-1,TRBJ2-7,NA,TGCAGCGTTGAGCTAACCGGGGCAGGAGGGGAGCAGTACTTC,CSVELTGAGGEQYF
NA,15,TRBV30,TRBJ2-3,TRBD1,TGTGCCTGGAGAGCTGGGACAGGGGGCACAGATACGCAGTATTTT,CAWRAGTGGTDTQYF
NA,15,TRBV10-3,TRBJ2-2,TRBD1,TGTGCCATCAAAACGGCCGGCAGGGGGTCCGGGGAGCTGTTTTTT,CAIKTAGRGSGELFF
NA,17,TRBV28,TRBJ2-2,NA,TGTGCCAGCACTAAAGGGTGGGGCAGGGGCGTCGCCGGGGAGCTGTTTTTT,CASTKGWGRGVAGELFF
few,14,TRBV13,TRBJ2-3,NA,TGTGCCAGCAGCTTGTCGGGACCCACAGATACGCAGTATTTT,CASSLSGPTDTQYF
NA,14,TRBV2,TRBJ1-2,NA,TGTGCCAGCAGTGTTATGGGGCGCGTCTATGGCTACACCTTC,CASSVMGRVYGYTF
NA,15,TRBV5-4,TRBJ2-1,TRBD1,TGTGCCAGCAGCTACCCCGGGACAGCCTACAATGAGCAGTTCTTC,CASSYPGTAYNEQFF